This T cell receptor beta chain was recovered during a study of OX40 agonist ivuxolimab in advanced cancers. Whole-study context: Past anti-PD-1, anti-PD-L1 or anti-CTLA-4 therapy was accepted, and approximately 40% had received some.

The germline V gene encodes CDR1 SEHNR and CDR2 FQNEAQ (reference sequence). CDR3 size: 15 residues. The V gene lost 5 bases and the J gene lost 5 bases, with 16 bases spanning the gap. A history of autoimmune disease or systemic immunosuppression excluded patients. About this clone itself: Antigen unknown.

Findings and limits, study-wide: Within 6 weeks, CD4+ and CD8+ blood T cells expanded clonally at 0.1 to 3.0 mg/kg. The expanded peripheral T cells' antigen specificity was not determined.

Sequencing was performed with immunoSEQ multiplex PCR; in TCRdb, only in-frame clones are kept and a portion is missing. The profile shows tens of thousands of clones, around 81% of them singletons. The sequence came from an adult with an advanced solid tumor such as melanoma, head and neck, liver or kidney cancer. Sequencing was performed on CD4+ or CD8+ T cells sorted from blood, taken in a trial of the OX40 agonist ivuxolimab. The chain uses TRBV7-9 and TRBJ2-1; D is unclear. DNA of the CDR3: TGTGCCAGCAGCCGATTCACCGGTACCGACAATGAGCAGTTCTTC. It specifies CASSRFTGTDNEQFF.